The 25 T cell receptor beta chains below were found in one sample sequenced in a study of cytomegalovirus exposure and HLA in healthy donors. The PCR ran on 60 Vbeta and 13 Jbeta primers. The table came from immunoSEQ multiplex PCR; TCRdb's copy has only in-frame clones and leaves some out. The sample records 200,000 or so clones, around 87% being singletons. Sequenced: PBMCs. The source of these receptors is a man under 40 in good health and CMV-seronegative.

This rearrangement joins TRBV7-9 to TRBJ2-6; D is perhaps TRBD2 (5 bases). Germline V gene lookup returns CDR1 SEHNR and CDR2 FQNEAQ (reference sequence). The CDR3 is 18 residues long. The ends were cut back, 6 bases at V and 0 bases at J, with 18 bases in the middle. CDR3 in amino acids: CASSYGRGLNSGANVLTF. The CDR3 nucleotides read TGTGCCAGCAGTTATGGACGGGGATTAAACTCTGGGGCCAACGTCCTGACTTTC.

The chain links TRBV5-8 to TRBJ2-5, with 9 bases lining up with TRBD1. This CDR3 has 15 residues. The V segment lost 3 bases and the J segment 5 bases; nucleotides outside the gene matches: 8. Germline CDR1 reads SGHTS; CDR2 reads YDEGEE. The CDR3: CASSSGQGLEETQYF. CDR3 bases: TGTGCCAGCAGCTCAGGACAGGGGCTCGAGGAGACCCAGTACTTC.

CDR3 protein: CASSLRPSGQGFNQPQHF. The CDR3 DNA reads as TGTGCCAGCAGCTTGCGACCTTCGGGACAGGGTTTTAATCAGCCCCAGCATTTT. V gene TRBV5-5 combines with J gene TRBJ1-5, with 9 bases that match TRBD1. With 1 base clipped from V and 4 bases from J, the junction kept 12 bases outside the gene matches. Looked up from germline, CDR1 is SGHKS and CDR2 is YYEKEE (reference sequence). This CDR3 is built from 18 residues.

The CDR3 nucleotides read TGTGCCAGCAGCAAACAGAGCGGGGGGACCGGGGAGCTGTTTTTT. Translated, it gives CASSKQSGGTGELFF. The V gene is TRBV7-6, the J gene TRBJ2-2; 9 bases fit TRBD2. CDR3 size: 15 residues. Germline trimming cut 5 bases from V and 5 bases from J; bases unmatched to any gene: 6. Germline CDR1 reads SGHVS; CDR2 reads FNYEAQ.

V usage is TRBV18 and J usage is TRBJ2-2, with D tentatively TRBD1 (6 bases). Germline V gives CDR1 KGHSH, CDR2 LQKENI. CDR3 length: 17 residues. V was trimmed by 5 bases and J by 1 base, leaving 17 bases between them. CDR3 protein: CASSARGQGMNTGELFF. The CDR3 nucleotides are TGTGCCAGCTCAGCCAGGGGCCAAGGCATGAACACCGGGGAGCTGTTTTTT. Complete variable domain (other parts from reference TRBV18 and TRBJ2-2): NAGVMQNPRHLVRRRGQEARLRCSPMKGHSHVYWYRQLPEEGLKFMVYLQKENIIDESGMPKERFSAEFPKEGPSILRIQQVVRGDSAAYFCASSARGQGMNTGELFFGEGSRLTVL.

This chain links TRBV9 with TRBJ2-3; 8 bases map to TRBD2. This CDR3 has 15 residues. J was trimmed by 0 bases and V by 6 bases; bases with no gene match: 6. Germline values: CDR1 SGDLS, CDR2 YYNGEE. The CDR3 region is CASTAGGASTDTQYF. The CDR3 DNA is TGTGCCAGCACCGCCGGGGGGGCTAGCACAGATACGCAGTATTTT.

V usage is TRBV2 and J usage is TRBJ1-4; TRBD1 might be the D (6 bases). The germline V gene has CDR1 SNHLY and CDR2 FYNNEI. Trimming stripped 1 base from V and 8 bases from J, with 8 bases between. The CDR3 totals 13 residues. The CDR3 region has the DNA TGTGCCAGCAGTGAAGGGGACAAAGAAAAACTGTTTTTT. Its protein product is CASSEGDKEKLFF.

The chain couples TRBV28 to TRBJ1-2; D might be TRBD1 (6 bases). Germline V gene lookup returns CDR1 MDHEN and CDR2 SYDVKM. The CDR3 has 16 amino acids. With 3 bases removed from V and 2 bases from J, the gap between germline ends came to 16 bases. DNA for the CDR3: TGTGCCAGCAGTTTGCGCCTCCAGGGGACCAACTATGGCTACACCTTC. Translation gives CASSLRLQGTNYGYTF.

The chain recombines TRBV5-1 with TRBJ2-3, with TRBD2 identical over 7 bases. The CDR3 is 11 residues long. Germline V gene data show CDR1 as SGHRS and CDR2 as YFSETQ. The CDR3 DNA reads as TGCGGAGCGGGGTTCACAGATACGCAGTATTTT. Its protein is CGAGFTDTQYF.

The chain couples TRBV11-2 to TRBJ1-1; D not certain. V lost 1 base to trimming and J lost 3 bases, with 6 bases between them. CDR1 and CDR2 (germline): SGHAT, FQNNGV. CDR3 length: 13 amino acids. The CDR3 nucleotides are TGTGCCAGCAGCTTAGCCGGGGACACTGAAGCTTTCTTT. Its protein product is CASSLAGDTEAFF.

The genes are TRBV28 and TRBJ2-7, with TRBD1 identical over 7 bases. CDR1 and CDR2 from the germline V gene are MDHEN and SYDVKM. This CDR3 region has 14 residues. Trimming at V came to 3 bases and at J to 5 bases, leaving 7 bases not matched to a gene. The CDR3 here is CASSFLDRAHEQYF. The CDR3 DNA reads as TGTGCCAGCAGTTTTCTTGACAGGGCACACGAGCAGTACTTC.

The V and J genes are TRBV6-4 and TRBJ1-2; no definite D call. The CDR3 length is 14 residues. Germline V CDR1 and CDR2: MRHNA, SNTAGT. Deletions cut 6 bases from V and 2 bases from J, with 13 bases between. Written as DNA, the CDR3 is TGTGCCAGCAGCCCCACACCGGGAAACTATGGCTACACCTTC. Its protein product is CASSPTPGNYGYTF.

The chain combines TRBV9 with TRBJ2-1, with 10 bases matching TRBD2. J gave up 8 bases and V 0 bases, and 2 bases lay outside the gene matches. The CDR3 runs 14 residues. Germline CDR1 and CDR2: SGDLS and YYNGEE. The CDR3 nucleotides read TGTGCCAGCAGCGTAGGCGGACTAGCGGATGAGCAGTTCTTC. Translation gives CASSVGGLADEQFF.

This rearrangement joins TRBV2 to TRBJ2-3; 13 nucleotides agree with TRBD2. Germline V gives CDR1 SNHLY, CDR2 FYNNEI. The V segment lost 4 bases and the J segment 8 bases; nucleotides outside the gene matches: 9. CDR3 length: 16 amino acids. The chain's CDR3 is CASSATSGRAMGTQYF. The CDR3 DNA is TGTGCCAGCAGTGCAACTAGCGGGAGGGCGATGGGTACGCAGTATTTT.

This sequence joins TRBV6-5 and TRBJ1-2; tentative D call: TRBD1 (6 bases). Trimming took 5 bases from V and 6 from J, leaving 16 bases between them. CDR1 and CDR2 (germline): MNHEY, SVGAGI. The CDR3 totals 14 residues. The CDR3 region has the DNA TGTGCCAGCAGTCCGGGACAAATCCCCCATGGCTACACCTTC. Its translation: CASSPGQIPHGYTF.

Here the CDR3 reads CASSFRENYGYTF. Here the CDR3 DNA reads TGTGCCAGCAGTTTCCGGGAGAACTATGGCTACACCTTC. The rearrangement joins TRBV28 to TRBJ1-2; D unresolved. This CDR3 spans 13 amino acids. Trimming removed 3 bases at V and 2 bases at J, with 7 bases between. CDR1 is MDHEN, CDR2 SYDVKM, per germline.

This chain links TRBV18 with TRBJ2-1; 13 bases match TRBD2. CDR1 is KGHSH, CDR2 LQKENI, per germline. This CDR3 is 17 amino acids long. With 1 base clipped from V and 7 bases from J, the junction kept 7 bases outside the gene matches. The CDR3 DNA follows: TGTGCCAGCTCACCACAGCGGACTAGCGGGAGAGGAAATGAGCAGTTCTTC. It is translated as CASSPQRTSGRGNEQFF.

This clone appeared a single time. One end of the junction is discordant with germline, which a read error may explain. This chain links TRBV19 with TRBJ2-4, with a tentative D call TRBD2 (6 bases). Germline V gene lookup returns CDR1 LNHDA and CDR2 SQIVND (reference sequence). The CDR3 is 15 amino acids. The CDR3: CASSRREPTGNSQYF. CDR3 nucleotides: TGTGCCAGTAGTCGCCGGGAGCCGACGGGGAACAGTCAGTACTTC. Complete variable domain (other parts from reference TRBV19 and TRBJ2-4): DGGITQSPKYLFRKEGQNVTLSCEQNLNHDAMYWYRQDPGQGLRLIYYSQIVNDFQKGDIAEGYSVSREKKESFPLTVTSAQKNPTAFYLCASSRREPTGNSQYFGAGTRLSVL.

The chain links TRBV27 to TRBJ2-7; D is unresolved. Per the germline V gene, CDR1 is MNHEY and CDR2 is SMNVEV (reference sequence). The CDR3 consists of 13 residues. The V gene lost 4 bases and the J gene lost 3 bases, with 10 bases spanning the gap. As DNA, the CDR3 is TGTGCCAGCAGTTCCCCCGACAACTACGAGCAGTACTTC. Its translation: CASSSPDNYEQYF.

The chain employs TRBV30 and TRBJ1-4, with unresolved D. This CDR3 region has 14 residues. CDR1 is GTSNPN, CDR2 SVGIG, per germline (reference sequence). The V and J ends lost 0 bases and 7 bases respectively, with 12 bases between them. The DNA for the CDR3 is TGTGCCTGGAGTGTAGGCTCGGGAGTTGAAAAACTGTTTTTT. This encodes CAWSVGSGVEKLFF.

This CDR3 reads CASTTLSKAGGPDEQYF. In DNA form, the CDR3 reads TGTGCCAGCACCACGTTATCTAAAGCGGGGGGCCCGGACGAGCAGTACTTC. This sequence joins TRBV27 and TRBJ2-7, with 9 bases aligning to TRBD2. Germline trimming cut 7 bases from V and 5 bases from J; bases unmatched to any gene: 18. Germline loops: CDR1 MNHEY, CDR2 SMNVEV (reference sequence). There are 17 residues in the CDR3.

CDR3 loop: CASSDWQGADTQYF. The DNA of the CDR3 is TGTGCCAGCAGTGACTGGCAGGGGGCAGATACGCAGTATTTT. The rearrangement links TRBV6-4 to TRBJ2-3; 7 bases match TRBD1. This CDR3 comprises 14 residues. V gave up 1 base and J gave up 4 bases; unmatched junction bases: 2. Germline-derived CDR1 and CDR2 are MRHNA and SNTAGT.

The genes are TRBV7-9 and TRBJ2-1, with 10 bases aligning to TRBD2. CDR1 SEHNR and CDR2 FQNEAQ come from the germline V gene (reference sequence). This CDR3 spans 16 amino acids. V lost 3 bases, J lost 7 bases, and 9 bases stayed unmatched. The DNA for the CDR3 is TGTGCCAGCAGCTTCCGACTAGCGGGTAGAGGAAATGAGCAGTTCTTC. As protein: CASSFRLAGRGNEQFF.

On this clone: The CDR3 does not end in the conserved phenylalanine or tryptophan, so this is likely a read error. This sequence joins TRBV28 and TRBJ1-1; perhaps TRBD1 as D (6 bases). Germline V gene lookup returns CDR1 MDHEN and CDR2 SYDVKM. V was pared by 9 bases and J by 0 bases, with 17 bases between. The CDR3 is made up of 15 amino acids. The CDR3 DNA reads TGTGCCAGTAGAGCCGGACAGCTCCTGAACACTGAAGCTTTCCTT. Protein product: CASRAGQLLNTEAFL.

The rearrangement uses TRBV27 and TRBJ2-2; 9 bases align to TRBD2. Germline V gene lookup returns CDR1 MNHEY and CDR2 SMNVEV (reference sequence). Trimming cost V 3 bases and J 4 bases; bases outside gene matches: 12. The CDR3 covers 18 residues. CDR3 nucleotide sequence: TGTGCCAGCAGTTTGGCTAGCGGGGACTCTTACCCCACCGGGGAGCTGTTTTTT. Protein product: CASSLASGDSYPTGELFF.